The 12 T cell receptor beta chains in this list originate from one sample, sequenced in a study of lymphopenia after photon versus proton radiotherapy. TCRdb keeps only in-frame clones here, not all; method: immunoSEQ multiplex PCR. The profile shows 150,000 to 200,000 clones, about 85% of them singletons. Sample: peripheral blood, taken from a patient treated with photon-based radiotherapy. The origin of the receptors is a man between 50 and 59 years old with gastric cancer.

This sequence joins TRBV5-1 and TRBJ2-2, with 7 bases aligning to TRBD2. CDR3 length equals 15 residues. From germline, CDR1 is SGHRS and CDR2 YFSETQ. V lost 0 bases to trimming and J lost 4 bases; unmatched junction nucleotides: 3. CDR3 DNA: TGCGCCAGCAGCTTGGGTCCGGGAGGCACCGGGGAGCTGTTTTTT. Translating it yields CASSLGPGGTGELFF.

The chain uses TRBV6-1 and TRBJ2-7, with TRBD1 matching over 7 bases. There are 14 residues in the CDR3. Germline V gene lookup returns CDR1 MNHNS and CDR2 SASEGT. Unmatched junction bases numbered 5, after V lost 5 bases and J lost 1 base. The CDR3 sequence: CASSTRQGSYEQYF. The CDR3 DNA sequence: TGTGCCAGCAGTACCCGACAGGGTTCCTACGAGCAGTACTTC.

The chain joins TRBV18 to TRBJ2-7, with TRBD1 matching over 9 bases. CDR1 KGHSH and CDR2 LQKENI come from the germline V gene. There are 14 residues in the CDR3. The ends lost 2 bases at V and 4 bases at J; junction bases unmatched: 3. The CDR3 loop reads CASSPRTGEYEQYF. As DNA, the CDR3 is TGTGCCAGCTCACCAAGGACAGGGGAATACGAGCAGTACTTC.

V and J are TRBV5-1 and TRBJ1-4; D possibly corresponds to TRBD1 (5 bases). Trimming shortened V by 0 bases and J by 7 bases, and 13 bases separated the two germline ends. Germline assignment: CDR1 SGHRS and CDR2 YFSETQ. The CDR3 has 15 amino acids. This CDR3 is CASSLEGGVAEKLFF. The DNA for the CDR3 is TGCGCCAGCAGCTTGGAGGGAGGGGTGGCTGAAAAACTGTTTTTT.

This clone showed up just a few times. This chain joins TRBV30 and TRBJ1-1, with D maybe TRBD1 (5 bases). V was cut by 3 bases and J by 5 bases, with 10 bases left in between. The CDR3 runs to 12 residues. CDR1 and CDR2 (germline): GTSNPN, SVGIG (reference sequence). CDR3 region: CAWRRGETEAFF. CDR3 sequence (DNA): TGTGCCTGGAGGAGGGGAGAGACTGAAGCTTTCTTT.

The chain uses TRBV10-3 and TRBJ2-7, with D unresolved. Trimming stripped 7 bases from V and 5 bases from J, with 0 bases between. Germline loops: CDR1 ENHRY, CDR2 SYGVKD. The CDR3 contains 8 residues. CDR3 amino acids: CAINEQYF. CDR3 nucleotides: TGTGCCATCAACGAGCAGTACTTC.

The chain uses TRBV11-2 and TRBJ1-1; D gene uncertain. CDR1 SGHAT and CDR2 FQNNGV come from the germline V gene. The CDR3 sequence is 13 residues long. Trimming stripped 1 base from V and 3 bases from J, with 6 bases between. CDR3 sequence reads: CASSLGQYTEAFF. The CDR3 nucleotides read TGTGCCAGCAGCTTAGGGCAGTACACTGAAGCTTTCTTT.

This clone was detected only once. The gene calls are TRBV27 and TRBJ1-5; perhaps TRBD1 as D (6 bases). This CDR3 region has 13 residues. The V end was cut by 3 bases, the J end by 7 bases, with 10 bases between. The V gene's germline CDR1 is MNHEY and CDR2 SMNVEV (reference sequence). CDR3 DNA: TGTGCCAGCAGTTTCGTGGGGGCCCAGCCCCAGCATTTT. It encodes CASSFVGAQPQHF.

This clone turned up a few times. The rearrangement uses TRBV20-1 and TRBJ2-3; D is unresolved. Trimming pared 1 base from V and 5 bases from J, leaving 4 bases between. The germline V gene has CDR1 DFQATT and CDR2 SNEGSKA (reference sequence). There are 11 residues in the CDR3. The CDR3 here is CSARVIDTQYF. In DNA form, the CDR3 reads TGCAGTGCTAGAGTAATAGATACGCAGTATTTT.

The rearrangement uses TRBV7-2 and TRBJ2-1; D may be TRBD1 (5 bases). The V and J ends lost 4 bases and 4 bases respectively, with 8 bases between them. CDR3 length: 13 amino acids. The germline gives CDR1 SGHTA, CDR2 FQGNSA. DNA for the CDR3: TGTGCCAGCAGCTCCCGACAGTACAATGAGCAGTTCTTC. Translated: CASSSRQYNEQFF.

The CDR3 here is CASSLGTSGRAITDTQYF. The DNA for the CDR3 is TGTGCCAGCAGCTTGGGGACTAGCGGGAGGGCCATCACAGATACGCAGTATTTT. The chain recombines TRBV7-9 with TRBJ2-3, with TRBD2 matching 16 bases. Trimming cost V 3 bases and J 2 bases; bases outside gene matches: 5. The CDR3 loop spans 18 amino acids. CDR1 and CDR2 from the germline V gene are SEHNR and FQNEAQ (reference sequence). The complete variable domain, with remaining parts taken from reference TRBV7-9 and TRBJ2-3, reads DTGVSQNPRHKITKRGQNVTFRCDPISEHNRLYWYRQTLGQGPEFLTYFQNEAQLEKSRLLSDRFSAERPKGSFSTLEIQRTEQGDSAMYLCASSLGTSGRAITDTQYFGPGTRLTVL.

The rearrangement uses TRBV4-1 and TRBJ2-3; weak D call: TRBD2 (7 bases). There are 15 residues in the CDR3. The V gene's germline CDR1 is MGHRA and CDR2 YSYEKL. The V and J ends lost 0 bases and 3 bases respectively, with 10 bases between them. The CDR3 nucleotides read TGCGCCAGCAGCCAAGAGGGGGGGCAAACAGATACGCAGTATTTT. Its translation is CASSQEGGQTDTQYF.